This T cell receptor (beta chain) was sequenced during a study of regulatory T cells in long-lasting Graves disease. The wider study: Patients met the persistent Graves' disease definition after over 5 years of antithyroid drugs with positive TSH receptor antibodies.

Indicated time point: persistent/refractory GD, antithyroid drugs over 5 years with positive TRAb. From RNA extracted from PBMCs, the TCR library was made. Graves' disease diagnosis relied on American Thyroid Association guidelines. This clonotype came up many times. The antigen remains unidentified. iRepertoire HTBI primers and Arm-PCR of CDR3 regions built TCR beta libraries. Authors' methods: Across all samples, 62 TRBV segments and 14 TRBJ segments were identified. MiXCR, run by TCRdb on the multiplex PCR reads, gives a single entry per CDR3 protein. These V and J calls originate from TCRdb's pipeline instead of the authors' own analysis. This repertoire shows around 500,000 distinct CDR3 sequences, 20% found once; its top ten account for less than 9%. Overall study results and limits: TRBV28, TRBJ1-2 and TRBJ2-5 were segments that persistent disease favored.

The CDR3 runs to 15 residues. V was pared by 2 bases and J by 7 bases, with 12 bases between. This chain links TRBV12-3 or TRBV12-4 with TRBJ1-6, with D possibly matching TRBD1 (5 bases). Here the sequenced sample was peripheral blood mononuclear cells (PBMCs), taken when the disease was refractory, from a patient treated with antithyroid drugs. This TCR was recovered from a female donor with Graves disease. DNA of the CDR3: TGTGCCAGCAGTTTATGGGCAGGGAGAAATTCACCCCTCCACTTT. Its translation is CASSLWAGRNSPLHF.